Listed below are T cell receptor beta chains from one sample, sequenced in a study of T cell repertoires in cytomegalovirus infection. These receptors' targets are unknown. TCRdb called the reads again in MiXCR, with one record for every CDR3 protein. The table lists some 120,000 distinct CDR3 sequences, 10% of them singletons. The sample consisted of PBMCs, sequenced either directly or after in vitro stimulation (not recorded which). The origin of the receptors is a human donor in good health (CMV status not recorded). Some clones in this sample may be carry-over from other donors' samples. Each CDR3 is given with its conserved first and last residue. D genes are given only for firm matches. Rows give clone size only sometimes, using once, few, many, or a class for an expanded clone.

CDR3	DNA	D	size	length	V	J
CASSSLVAGVPGANVLTF	TGTGCCAGCAGCTCACTAGTAGCGGGAGTCCCTGGGGCCAACGTCCTGACTTTC	TRBD2	once	18	TRBV11-2	TRBJ2-6
CSASETSGTNEQFF	TGCAGTGCTAGTGAGACTAGCGGGACCAATGAGCAGTTCTTC	TRBD2	-	14	TRBV20-1	TRBJ2-1
CASRGGGNTEAFF	TGTGCCAGCAGGGGAGGGGGGAACACTGAAGCTTTCTTT	-	many	13	TRBV28	TRBJ1-1
CASSPNAGQVIEQFF	TGTGCCAGCAGCCCAAACGCGGGACAGGTCATTGAGCAGTTCTTC	TRBD1	-	15	TRBV5-5	TRBJ2-1
CASSQGFFDRNSPLHF	TGCGCCAGCAGCCAAGGTTTTTTCGACAGAAATTCACCCCTCCACTTT	-	-	16	TRBV4-1	TRBJ1-6
CASTPAGGSADTQYF	TGTGCCAGCACTCCGGCGGGAGGGAGCGCAGATACGCAGTATTTT	TRBD2	many	15	TRBV2	TRBJ2-3
CAWRHLGGAYNEQFF	TGTGCCTGGAGACACTTAGGGGGGGCCTACAATGAGCAGTTCTTC	-	few	15	TRBV30	TRBJ2-1
CASSLVGRVNEQFF	TGTGCCAGCAGCTTGGTCGGGAGGGTCAATGAGCAGTTCTTC	TRBD2	few	14	TRBV5-4	TRBJ2-1
CASSWTRRYNEQFF	TGTGCCAGCAGTTGGACTAGGCGGTACAATGAGCAGTTCTTC	TRBD2	few	14	TRBV12-3/TRBV12-4	TRBJ2-1
CATVPPGVETQYF	TGTGCCACCGTCCCGCCGGGAGTGGAGACCCAGTACTTC	-	many	13	TRBV7-8	TRBJ2-5
CASSLSGSGYTF	TGTGCCAGCAGTTTATCGGGGAGCGGCTACACCTTC	-	few	12	TRBV28	TRBJ1-2
CASTTPGFSGQETQYF	TGTGCCAGCACCACGCCGGGTTTTTCGGGTCAAGAGACCCAGTACTTC	-	many	16	TRBV7-9	TRBJ2-5
CASSSTGQNYGYTF	TGTGCCAGCAGCTCGACAGGTCAAAACTATGGCTACACCTTC	-	many	14	TRBV7-9	TRBJ1-2
CASSMGSENTEAFF	TGTGCCAGTAGTATGGGTTCCGAGAACACTGAAGCTTTCTTT	-	many	14	TRBV19	TRBJ1-1
CSANYNEQFF	TGCAGTGCTAATTACAATGAGCAGTTCTTC	-	-	10	TRBV20-1	TRBJ2-1
CASSPRPPPVTEAFF	TGTGCCAGCAGCCCACGACCCCCCCCGGTCACTGAAGCTTTCTTT	-	many	15	TRBV7-8	TRBJ1-1
CASSLGVSYEQYF	TGTGCCAGCAGCTTAGGGGTGAGCTACGAGCAGTACTTC	-	-	13	TRBV7-9	TRBJ2-7
CASSTSSADTQYF	TGCGCCAGCTCGACTTCTAGCGCAGATACGCAGTATTTT	-	-	13	TRBV5-1	TRBJ2-3
CASSLGTFGRETQYF	TGTGCCAGCAGTTTAGGGACTTTTGGGCGGGAGACCCAGTACTTC	-	many	15	TRBV28	TRBJ2-5
CASSLDRAGGRDTQYF	TGTGCCAGCAGCTTAGATCGAGCGGGAGGGCGGGATACGCAGTATTTT	TRBD2	many	16	TRBV7-8	TRBJ2-3
CASSSLDRPYEQYF	TGTGCCAGCAGTTCCCTGGACCGTCCCTACGAGCAGTACTTC	-	-	14	TRBV27	TRBJ2-7
CASSLSSGHHTDTQYF	TGTGCCAGCAGTTTATCGTCAGGTCACCACACAGATACGCAGTATTTT	-	many	16	TRBV27	TRBJ2-3
CASSYRRDRTDTQYF	TGTGCCAGCAGTTACCGGCGGGACCGCACAGATACGCAGTATTTT	-	-	15	TRBV6-2/TRBV6-3	TRBJ2-3
CASSLDKGYTEAFF	TGTGCCAGCAGCTTGGATAAGGGTTACACTGAAGCTTTCTTT	-	many	14	TRBV11-2	TRBJ1-1
CASSPPDGGTGYTF	TGTGCCAGCAGTCCCCCTGACGGGGGGACGGGCTACACCTTC	-	many	14	TRBV12-3/TRBV12-4	TRBJ1-2
CASSLTVLNTEAFF	TGTGCCAGCAGCCTGACAGTATTGAACACTGAAGCTTTCTTT	-	many	14	TRBV7-2	TRBJ1-1
CASRPREREATQYF	TGTGCCAGCAGACCAAGGGAAAGGGAAGCGACCCAGTACTTC	-	many	14	TRBV7-2	TRBJ2-5
CASAVERLAGGVTQYF	TGTGCCAGCGCAGTAGAACGGTTAGCGGGAGGGGTGACCCAGTACTTC	TRBD2	few	16	TRBV7-2	TRBJ2-5
CASSLGLAFGNEQFF	TGTGCCAGCAGTTTAGGTCTAGCCTTCGGCAATGAGCAGTTCTTC	-	many	15	TRBV12-3/TRBV12-4	TRBJ2-1
CSVFGASRGGEKLFF	TGCAGCGTTTTTGGGGCGTCGCGGGGTGGTGAAAAACTGTTTTTT	-	-	15	TRBV29-1	TRBJ1-4
CASSPNVDGVRGYTF	TGTGCCAGCAGCCCAAACGTGGACGGAGTAAGAGGCTACACCTTC	-	many	15	TRBV7-2	TRBJ1-2
CASSLSGGDIQYF	TGTGCCAGCAGTTTATCTGGGGGGGACATTCAGTACTTC	TRBD2	-	13	TRBV28	TRBJ2-4
CSASRGSSYNSPLHF	TGCAGTGCTAGCAGGGGGAGCTCCTATAATTCACCCCTCCACTTT	TRBD1	-	15	TRBV20-1	TRBJ1-6
CASSLGVVFSYNEQFF	TGTGCCAGCAGCTTAGGCGTAGTATTTTCCTACAATGAGCAGTTCTTC	-	many	16	TRBV7-9	TRBJ2-1
CSARGDSSHEQYF	TGCAGTGCTAGAGGTGATAGCAGCCACGAGCAGTACTTC	-	-	13	TRBV20-1	TRBJ2-7
CASSFGRDRDIMNTEAFF	TGTGCCAGCAGTTTTGGCCGGGACAGGGACATAATGAACACTGAAGCTTTCTTT	TRBD1	many	18	TRBV28	TRBJ1-1
CASRPRGGSYNEQFF	TGTGCCAGCAGGCCCCGTGGGGGCTCTTACAATGAGCAGTTCTTC	-	-	15	TRBV28	TRBJ2-1
CAWNQGSYNEQFF	TGTGCCTGGAACCAGGGATCCTACAATGAGCAGTTCTTC	-	-	13	TRBV30	TRBJ2-1
CSAQLRTSGAYEQYF	TGCAGTGCTCAGCTTAGGACTAGCGGAGCCTACGAGCAGTACTTC	TRBD2	few	15	TRBV20-1	TRBJ2-7
CASSLMTVTNSPLHF	TGTGCCAGCAGTCTCATGACAGTAACAAATTCACCCCTCCACTTT	-	many	15	TRBV27	TRBJ1-6
CASSLVRGEAFF	TGTGCCAGCAGCTTAGTGAGGGGTGAAGCTTTCTTT	-	-	12	TRBV7-9	TRBJ1-1
CASSPTEEDYGYTF	TGTGCCAGCAGCCCTACCGAGGAGGACTATGGCTACACCTTC	-	-	14	TRBV4-1	TRBJ1-2
CASSHRGQTVTQYF	TGTGCCAGTAGCCATCGCGGGCAGACGGTTACGCAGTATTTT	-	few	14	TRBV19	TRBJ2-3
CASSFPPTGGDTQYF	TGTGCCAGCAGTTTCCCCCCAACCGGAGGAGATACGCAGTATTTT	-	many	15	TRBV12-3/TRBV12-4	TRBJ2-3
CASSHDTGLHGYTF	TGTGCCAGCAGTCACGACACAGGGTTACATGGCTACACCTTC	-	few	14	TRBV28	TRBJ1-2
CASSYSSGDSYEQYF	TGTGCCAGCAGTTACTCTAGCGGAGACTCCTACGAGCAGTACTTC	-	few	15	TRBV6-6	TRBJ2-7
CASSYAGTVEAFF	TGTGCCAGCAGTTACGCTGGGACAGTTGAAGCTTTCTTT	TRBD1	-	13	TRBV6-2/TRBV6-3	TRBJ1-1
CASSAMGGLDTQYF	TGTGCCAGCAGTGCCATGGGAGGGTTGGATACGCAGTATTTT	TRBD2	many	14	TRBV12-3/TRBV12-4	TRBJ2-3
CASSLVGTGEFEQYF	TGTGCCAGCAGCTTAGTGGGGACAGGCGAGTTCGAGCAGTACTTC	TRBD1	many	15	TRBV7-6	TRBJ2-7
CASSPGDRGLAIAKNIQYF	TGTGCCAGCAGTCCCGGGGACAGGGGGCTAGCAATAGCCAAAAACATTCAGTACTTC	TRBD1	many	19	TRBV12-3/TRBV12-4	TRBJ2-4
CASSLYPGGPGEQFF	TGCGCCAGCAGCTTGTACCCGGGAGGGCCGGGTGAGCAGTTCTTC	TRBD2	-	15	TRBV5-1	TRBJ2-1
CSVRDRDEKLFF	TGCAGCGTCCGGGACAGGGATGAAAAACTGTTTTTT	TRBD1	-	12	TRBV29-1	TRBJ1-4